This passage covers 19 T cell receptor beta chains from one sample sequenced in a study of human T cells and chemical hapten exposure. TCRdb analysed the RACE reads with MiXCR anew, one entry per CDR3 protein. The sample gives about 71,000 distinct CDR3 sequences, around 10% of which show up once; approximately 1.4% is in the top ten. The time point was: patch test 3, about 24 weeks after DPC sensitization. As for treatment: therapeutic diphenylcyclopropenone sensitization with weekly scalp DPC. The sequencing used whole blood, collected in connection with sensitization to the hapten diphenylcyclopropenone (DPC). These receptors were taken from a woman between 45 and 65 years old with alopecia areata. Some clones in this sample may be carry-over from other donors' samples.

The chain joins TRBV19 to TRBJ2-3, with D hard to call. V was clipped by 0 bases and J by 1 base, with 11 bases between them. CDR1 is LNHDA and CDR2 is SQIVND in the germline V gene (reference sequence). CDR3 length: 16 amino acids. CDR3 sequence (DNA): TGTGCCAGTAGTATAGATCAGCATAAGGGCACAGATACGCAGTATTTT. This translates into CASSIDQHKGTDTQYF.

Note on this clonotype: This may stem from a read error, because a much larger clone lies one nucleotide away. The chain links TRBV7-2 to TRBJ2-3; no reliable D call. Trimming cost V 7 bases and J 1 base, with 15 bases left between them. Germline CDR1 reads SGHTA; CDR2 reads FQGNSA. The CDR3 covers 15 residues. The CDR3 DNA sequence: TGTGCCAGCAACTTGATGGGCATACGCACAGATACGCAGTATTTT. Amino acid sequence: CASNLMGIRTDTQYF.

This clonotype was observed many times. The V call is TRBV6-5, the J call TRBJ2-1; 8 bases are a match to TRBD1. This CDR3 spans 16 amino acids. The trim removed 6 bases at V and 3 bases at J, leaving 10 bases unmatched. CDR1 MNHEY and CDR2 SVGAGI come from the germline V gene. The CDR3 is CASSMPGTGLYNEQFF. CDR3 DNA sequence: TGTGCCAGCAGCATGCCCGGGACAGGTCTCTACAATGAGCAGTTCTTC.

This clonotype has only a few counts. This chain uses TRBV18 with TRBJ2-5; 14 bases align to TRBD2. Looked up from germline, CDR1 is KGHSH and CDR2 is LQKENI. Unmatched junction bases numbered 0, after V lost 0 bases and J lost 3 bases. The CDR3 runs to 16 residues. Here the CDR3 DNA reads TGTGCCAGCTCACCACCGGGACTAGCGGGGGAAGAGACCCAGTACTTC. Protein sequence: CASSPPGLAGEETQYF.

The V call is TRBV6-6, the J call TRBJ1-1; no clear D. This CDR3 is 14 amino acids long. From germline, CDR1 is MNHNY and CDR2 SVGAGI (reference sequence). The V gene lost 2 bases and the J gene lost 7 bases, with 14 bases spanning the gap. Here the CDR3 DNA reads TGTGCCAGCAGTTACAGAGAGGTTGGTAGTGAAGCTTTCTTT. Translated: CASSYREVGSEAFF.

The table lists this clonotype with a few counts. The chain employs TRBV5-1 and TRBJ2-6, with 10 bases aligning to TRBD1. V lost 7 bases, J lost 1 base, and 2 bases stayed unmatched. This CDR3 contains 15 residues. Germline CDR1 and CDR2: SGHRS and YFSETQ. This chain's CDR3 is CASRTGGSGANVLTF. Written as DNA, the CDR3 is TGCGCCAGCCGGACAGGGGGATCTGGGGCCAACGTCCTGACTTTC.

This clonotype was observed many times. This chain links TRBV11-2 with TRBJ1-4; maybe TRBD1 (5 bases). V was trimmed by 2 bases and J by 0 bases, leaving 13 bases between them. The CDR3 length is 17 residues. Germline V gives CDR1 SGHAT, CDR2 FQNNGV. The CDR3 region has the DNA TGTGCCAGCAGCTTAATCCGGGACTCTGCAACTAATGAAAAACTGTTTTTT. Its translation is CASSLIRDSATNEKLFF.

The chain combines TRBV6-1 with TRBJ1-5; D unclear. Germline loops: CDR1 MNHNS, CDR2 SASEGT. V lost 4 bases, J lost 4 bases, and 14 bases lay in between. The CDR3 extends over 15 amino acids. For the CDR3, the DNA is TGTGCCAGCAGTGGGGTGGCTTCAGGAAATCAGCCCCAGCATTTT. It yields the protein CASSGVASGNQPQHF.

The CDR3 nucleotides are TGTGCCAGCAGTCAACAGGGCAAGTCAAACTATGGCTACACCTTC. Amino acids: CASSQQGKSNYGYTF. The chain is built from TRBV28 and TRBJ1-2, with a tentative D call TRBD1 (6 bases). The CDR3 covers 15 residues. Germline V gene data show CDR1 as MDHEN and CDR2 as SYDVKM. Trimming pared 5 bases from V and 2 bases from J, leaving 15 bases between.

The chain combines TRBV5-1 with TRBJ1-5, with D uncertain. CDR1 and CDR2 from the germline V gene are SGHRS and YFSETQ. The V end lost 1 base, the J end lost 5 bases, and 7 bases lay between the germline ends. The CDR3 is 13 residues long. CDR3 in DNA: TGCGCCAGCAGCTTGATGGCGGATCAGCCCCAGCATTTT. This encodes CASSLMADQPQHF.

In this sample, this clonotype turned up many times. The rearrangement joins TRBV12-3 or TRBV12-4 to TRBJ2-3; D is unclear. Trimming removed 6 bases from V and 6 bases from J, with 10 bases in between. The CDR3 length is 12 residues. The CDR3 nucleotides read TGTGCCAGCAGAACCACCCAGGATACGCAGTATTTT. It is translated as CASRTTQDTQYF.

Only a few counts were recorded for this clonotype. V gene TRBV6-2 or TRBV6-3 combines with J gene TRBJ2-7; 13 bases align to TRBD2. The trim removed 2 bases at V and 3 bases at J, leaving 10 bases unmatched. This CDR3 has 18 residues. The germline V gene has CDR1 MNHEY and CDR2 SVGEGT. The CDR3 DNA reads as TGTGCCAGCAGTTACGGGACTAGCGGGACGGGAGGTGTCTACGAGCAGTACTTC. Protein: CASSYGTSGTGGVYEQYF.

The chain recombines TRBV7-9 with TRBJ2-2; a possible D gene is TRBD1 (6 bases). The V gene's germline CDR1 is SEHNR and CDR2 FQNEAQ (reference sequence). Trimming removed 3 bases from V and 2 bases from J, with 10 bases in between. The CDR3 loop spans 15 amino acids. Here the CDR3 reads CASSLQGTNTGELFF. In DNA form, the CDR3 reads TGTGCCAGCAGCTTGCAGGGGACCAACACCGGGGAGCTGTTTTTT.

This clonotype was seen repeatedly, ten times or more. The chain employs TRBV28 and TRBJ1-3, with D possibly TRBD1 on 5 matching bases. Germline CDR1 and CDR2: MDHEN and SYDVKM. The CDR3 length is 14 residues. Trimming pared 2 bases from V and 3 bases from J, leaving 8 bases between. Here the CDR3 DNA reads TGTGCCAGCAGTTTAACAGGAGGTGGAAACACCATATATTTT. Translated: CASSLTGGGNTIYF.

This chain joins TRBV7-2 and TRBJ2-5; 7 bases are shared with TRBD2. Germline loops: CDR1 SGHTA, CDR2 FQGNSA. V lost 5 bases and J lost 1; bases outside the gene matches: 4. The CDR3 loop spans 14 amino acids. The CDR3 sequence: CASSLGLVQETQYF. DNA of the CDR3: TGTGCCAGCAGCCTTGGACTAGTCCAAGAGACCCAGTACTTC.

The V gene is TRBV18, the J gene TRBJ2-7; D remains unclear. The V and J ends lost 2 bases and 4 bases respectively, with 6 bases between them. Germline CDR1 reads KGHSH; CDR2 reads LQKENI. The CDR3 spans 12 residues. The CDR3 DNA reads as TGTGCCAGCTCACCAGACGAGTACGAGCAGTACTTC. It is translated as CASSPDEYEQYF. The full variable domain, with the rest looked up from reference TRBV18 and TRBJ2-7, is NAGVMQNPRHLVRRRGQEARLRCSPMKGHSHVYWYRQLPEEGLKFMVYLQKENIIDESGMPKERFSAEFPKEGPSILRIQQVVRGDSAAYFCASSPDEYEQYFGPGTRLTVT.

This clonotype appeared a few times. The chain couples TRBV18 to TRBJ1-1; a weak D match, TRBD1 (6 bases). V lost 5 bases to trimming and J lost 1 base, with 11 bases between them. CDR3 length: 14 amino acids. Per the germline V gene, CDR1 is KGHSH and CDR2 is LQKENI. The DNA for the CDR3 is TGTGCCAGCTCATCAGGGGCTTCGAACACTGAAGCTTTCTTT. Amino acids: CASSSGASNTEAFF. Based on the CDR3 plus reference TRBV18 and TRBJ1-1, the full variable domain is NAGVMQNPRHLVRRRGQEARLRCSPMKGHSHVYWYRQLPEEGLKFMVYLQKENIIDESGMPKERFSAEFPKEGPSILRIQQVVRGDSAAYFCASSSGASNTEAFFGQGTRLTVV.

This chain joins TRBV4-1 and TRBJ1-3; TRBD1 aligns across 8 bases. CDR1 is MGHRA and CDR2 is YSYEKL in the germline V gene. This CDR3 is built from 18 residues. The V and J ends lost 0 bases and 3 bases, in that order; junction bases with no gene match: 10. CDR3 in amino acids: CASSQEQRTGNLGNTIYF. The CDR3 DNA reads TGCGCCAGCAGCCAAGAACAGCGGACAGGGAACCTTGGAAACACCATATATTTT.

In this sample, this clonotype turned up many times. The chain uses TRBV2 and TRBJ1-5; D is unclear. The CDR3 loop spans 13 amino acids. CDR1 and CDR2 (germline): SNHLY, FYNNEI. With 10 bases removed from V and 4 bases from J, the gap between germline ends came to 14 bases. The DNA for the CDR3 is TGTGCCACCGCTCAGGAAATAAATCAGCCCCAGCATTTT. As protein: CATAQEINQPQHF.